These 14 T cell receptor beta chains came from one sample sequenced in a study of shared clonotypes between healthy human individuals. Assay: immunoSEQ multiplex PCR; the TCRdb copy retains only in-frame clones and omits some. This sample yields about 380,000 clones, of which around 96% are seen a single time; 0.32% belongs to the top ten. Specimen: memory CD8+ T cells sorted from blood. The subset is: CD45RO+ cells pooled with CCR7-negative TemRA cells. The receptors were gathered from a man aged 25-45 years in good health.

This sequence joins TRBV12-5 and TRBJ2-7; 9 bases fit TRBD1. Germline CDR1 LGHNT, CDR2 FRNRAP. V was pared by 1 base and J by 2 bases, with 3 bases of the junction left unmatched. CDR3 length: 15 amino acids. The CDR3 DNA reads as TGTGCTAGTGGTTTGGGGACAGGGGAGGCCTACGAGCAGTACTTC. It specifies CASGLGTGEAYEQYF. Variable domain in full (rest from reference TRBV12-5 and TRBJ2-7): DARVTQTPRHKVTEMGQEVTMRCQPILGHNTVFWYRQTMMQGLELLAYFRNRAPLDDSGMPKDRFSAEMPDATLATLKIQPSEPRDSAVYFCASGLGTGEAYEQYFGPGTRLTVT.

This clone was found once. This rearrangement joins TRBV28 to TRBJ1-1; D gene uncertain. Deletions cut 5 bases from V and 0 bases from J, with 7 bases between. Per the germline V gene, CDR1 is MDHEN and CDR2 is SYDVKM. This CDR3 has 13 residues. CDR3 sequence (DNA): TGTGCCAGCAGTCGACATATGAACACTGAAGCTTTCTTT. Its translation is CASSRHMNTEAFF.

This sequence joins TRBV7-9 and TRBJ2-6; a weak D match, TRBD2 (6 bases). The CDR3 sequence is 17 residues long. Trimming removed 1 base from V and 4 bases from J, with 14 bases in between. Germline V gene data show CDR1 as SEHNR and CDR2 as FQNEAQ (reference sequence). CDR3 in DNA: TGTGCCAGCAGCTTAGGGGACGGCGGGACCGGGGCCAACGTCCTGACTTTC. Encoded protein: CASSLGDGGTGANVLTF.

V gene TRBV30 combines with J gene TRBJ1-5; D remains unclear. The CDR3 is 13 residues long. CDR1 is GTSNPN, CDR2 SVGIG, per germline (reference sequence). Trimming stripped 1 base from V and 4 bases from J, with 8 bases between. The CDR3 bases are TGTGCCTGGAGTGACAGCCTAAATCAGCCCCAGCATTTT. Translated: CAWSDSLNQPQHF.

The gene calls are TRBV5-8 and TRBJ2-4; 7 bases are a match to TRBD1. CDR1 SGHTS and CDR2 YDEGEE come from the germline V gene. The J segment lost 0 bases and the V segment lost 0 bases, leaving 6 bases of the junction unmatched. The CDR3 has 17 amino acids. The DNA of the CDR3 is TGTGCCAGCAGCTTGGTAGACAGGGCCCTAGCCAAAAACATTCAGTACTTC. It is translated as CASSLVDRALAKNIQYF. Full variable domain (rest looked up from reference TRBV5-8 and TRBJ2-4): EAGVTQSPTHLIKTRGQQATLRCSPISGHTSVYWYQQALGLGLQFLLWYDEGEERNRGNFPPRFSGRQFPNYSSELNVNALELEDSALYLCASSLVDRALAKNIQYFGAGTRLSVL.

The chain combines TRBV10-2 with TRBJ2-7; 9 nucleotides align to TRBD2. The CDR3 spans 18 residues. Germline loops: CDR1 WSHSY, CDR2 SAAADI. Losses at the gene ends were 0 bases for V and 2 bases for J; bases not matched to a gene: 11. CDR3 bases: TGCGCCAGCAGTGAGTCGCGCCTAGCGGGATTGAGGACCTACGAGCAGTACTTC. Translation: CASSESRLAGLRTYEQYF.

The V and J genes are TRBV5-1 and TRBJ2-7, with 8 bases that match TRBD1. There are 15 residues in the CDR3. Germline CDR1 reads SGHRS; CDR2 reads YFSETQ. V was clipped by 2 bases and J by 7 bases; unmatched bases: 11. This CDR3 is CASSFGTGYLNEQYF. DNA of the CDR3: TGCGCCAGCAGCTTCGGGACAGGCTATCTTAATGAGCAGTACTTC. Filled out from reference TRBV5-1 and TRBJ2-7, the complete variable domain reads KAGVTQTPRYLIKTRGQQVTLSCSPISGHRSVSWYQQTPGQGLQFLFEYFSETQRNKGNFPGRFSGRQFSNSRSEMNVSTLELGDSALYLCASSFGTGYLNEQYFGPGTRLTVT.

The chain uses TRBV19 and TRBJ2-7; the match to TRBD1 covers 7 bases. The CDR3 has 14 amino acids. Germline assignment: CDR1 LNHDA and CDR2 SQIVND (reference sequence). V shed 1 base, J shed 3 bases, and the junction held 3 bases outside the gene matches. CDR3 in amino acids: CASSIGGQDYEQYF. CDR3 nucleotide sequence: TGTGCCAGTAGTATAGGCGGACAGGACTACGAGCAGTACTTC.

The CDR3 DNA follows: TGTGCCAGCAGCTTCCCGGGACAGGCAGGAAACACCATATATTTT. As protein: CASSFPGQAGNTIYF. This sequence joins TRBV7-9 and TRBJ1-3, with 8 bases matching TRBD1. V was pared by 3 bases and J by 4 bases, with 5 bases of the junction left unmatched. CDR1 is SEHNR and CDR2 is FQNEAQ in the germline V gene (reference sequence). There are 15 residues in the CDR3. Based on the CDR3 plus reference TRBV7-9 and TRBJ1-3, the full variable domain is DTGVSQNPRHKITKRGQNVTFRCDPISEHNRLYWYRQTLGQGPEFLTYFQNEAQLEKSRLLSDRFSAERPKGSFSTLEIQRTEQGDSAMYLCASSFPGQAGNTIYFGEGSWLTVV.

The chain uses TRBV10-3 and TRBJ2-2, with TRBD2 matching over 14 bases. Germline V gives CDR1 ENHRY, CDR2 SYGVKD. Unmatched junction bases numbered 5, after V lost 6 bases and J lost 8 bases. The CDR3 loop spans 15 amino acids. The CDR3 DNA reads as TGTGCCATCAGCAAAGGACTAGCGGGAGGTGGGGAGCTGTTTTTT. Protein: CAISKGLAGGGELFF.

The chain couples TRBV15 to TRBJ1-4; D perhaps matches TRBD1 (6 bases). This CDR3 spans 14 amino acids. Germline loops: CDR1 LNHNV, CDR2 YYDKDF (reference sequence). Deletions cut 0 bases from V and 7 bases from J, with 9 bases between. CDR3 bases: TGTGCCACCAGCAGAGACAGGGGTGGTGAAAAACTGTTTTTT. Translating it yields CATSRDRGGEKLFF.

The chain employs TRBV5-1 and TRBJ2-7; weak D call: TRBD2 (5 bases). The V and J ends lost 4 bases and 4 bases respectively, with 21 bases between them. CDR3 size: 16 residues. Germline V gene sequence: CDR1 SGHRS, CDR2 YFSETQ. Written as DNA, the CDR3 is TGCGCCAGCAGCCCGCGAGCGGCCGAGGTCCCTTACGAGCAGTACTTC. It translates to CASSPRAAEVPYEQYF.

As DNA, the CDR3 is TGCGCCAGCAGCTTGGGGCTCGAGCAGTACTTC. The encoded protein is CASSLGLEQYF. The V gene is TRBV5-1, the J gene TRBJ2-7; no reliable D call. This CDR3 has 11 amino acids. CDR1 SGHRS and CDR2 YFSETQ come from the germline V gene. V lost 0 bases and J 6 bases, leaving 4 bases between the germline ends.

The chain uses TRBV2 and TRBJ2-5; 10 bases match TRBD2. V gave up 6 bases and J gave up 0 bases; unmatched junction bases: 16. This CDR3 spans 19 amino acids. Germline assignment: CDR1 SNHLY and CDR2 FYNNEI. The CDR3 protein is CASRVVLLAGIINQETQYF. CDR3 coding DNA: TGTGCCAGCAGAGTCGTCCTACTAGCGGGGATTATTAACCAAGAGACCCAGTACTTC.